This TCR beta chain was retrieved from a study of T-cell memory formation after mild COVID-19. Study information: There were largely donor-specific TCR clusters. Study results and limitations: SARS-CoV-2 specificity was not confirmed for second-wave clones peaking on day 37.

One entry per CDR3 protein results from TCRdb running MiXCR on the 5' RACE reads. The data show about 180,000 distinct CDR3 sequences, about a fifth seen once. The CDR3 is made up of 14 amino acids. Germline CDR1 MNHNS, CDR2 SASEGT. After removal of 9 bases from V and 2 bases from J, the junction contained 7 bases not matched to a gene. This clonotype has a handful of counts. Its antigen is not known. This clonotype originated in a man younger than 35 who had mild COVID-19 (a few samples of this study predate the infection). Cell type and time point are not known. This chain connects TRBV6-1 to TRBJ2-7, with TRBD1 matching 10 bases. Material for sequencing was PBMCs or a T cell subset sorted from them (not recorded which). In DNA form, the CDR3 reads TGTGCCAGTGTACCGGGACAGGGGACCTACGAGCAGTACTTC. It yields the protein CASVPGQGTYEQYF.